This T cell receptor (beta chain) was identified during a study of cytomegalovirus exposure and HLA in healthy donors. Study information: The same platform used for the approximately 670 first-cohort repertoires was also used for the 95 to 150 validation repertoires, as a later analysis reported.

With regard to this clone: Antigen: not known.

The method was immunoSEQ multiplex PCR; TCRdb's version includes in-frame clones alone and lacks a portion of them. This table holds approximately 200,000 clones, more than 65% found once. CDR3 length equals 13 residues. With 5 bases clipped from V and 2 bases from J, the junction kept 4 bases outside the gene matches. The donors were part of the approximately 120-subject validation cohort, which stood apart from the 666-subject first cohort. Study conclusions and caveats: Under in vitro conditions, three CMV-associated chains were confirmed as specific for CMV antigens. Reported results showed that the classifier diagnosed cytomegalovirus status with high specificity and sensitivity.

The sequence derives from a woman aged 30 to 39 in good health and CMV-seropositive. The rearrangement uses TRBV5-3 and TRBJ2-7, with 7 bases matching TRBD1. Being an ORF, TRBV5-3 has a function that is uncertain. Material: PBMCs. CDR3 sequence (DNA): TGTGCCAGAAGGCCCGACAGGGCCTACGAGCAGTACTTC. It translates to CARRPDRAYEQYF.